These 14 T cell receptor beta chains came from one sample sequenced in a study of cytomegalovirus exposure and HLA in healthy donors. The method was immunoSEQ multiplex PCR; TCRdb's version includes in-frame clones alone and lacks a portion of them. The sample comprises 60,000 or so clones, 92% of which are singletons, and 1.3% rests with the top ten. Sequenced: PBMCs. These receptors were collected from a young woman in good health and CMV-seronegative.

V usage is TRBV11-2 and J usage is TRBJ1-2; 7 nucleotides match TRBD1. This CDR3 comprises 14 residues. Germline trimming cut 6 bases from V and 4 bases from J; bases unmatched to any gene: 8. Per the germline V gene, CDR1 is SGHAT and CDR2 is FQNNGV. This CDR3 reads CASRLTQGGYGYTF. The CDR3 DNA reads TGTGCCAGCAGATTAACCCAGGGGGGCTATGGCTACACCTTC. The full variable domain, completed using reference TRBV11-2 and TRBJ1-2, is EAGVAQSPRYKIIEKRQSVAFWCNPISGHATLYWYQQILGQGPKLLIQFQNNGVVDDSQLPKDRFSAERLKGVDSTLKIQPAKLEDSAVYLCASRLTQGGYGYTFGSGTRLTVV.

This chain joins TRBV7-8 and TRBJ1-5; the D is unclear. Germline-derived CDR1 and CDR2 are SGHVS and FQNEAQ. V was trimmed by 5 bases and J by 5 bases, leaving 10 bases between them. CDR3 size: 13 residues. DNA for the CDR3: TGTGCCAGCAGCCCGGAGCAGTATCAGCCCCAGCATTTT. Its protein is CASSPEQYQPQHF.

The chain carries TRBV20-1 and TRBJ1-5; D ambiguous. The germline gives CDR1 DFQATT, CDR2 SNEGSKA (reference sequence). V was shortened by 8 bases and J by 6 bases, with 11 bases between the two germline ends. This CDR3 is built from 11 residues. In DNA, the CDR3 is TGCAGTCCTTGTAGGAGTCAGCCCCAGCATTTT. This sequence encodes CSPCRSQPQHF.

This clone showed up just once. The chain is built from TRBV28 and TRBJ1-3; D remains unclear. There are 15 residues in the CDR3. Between the trimmed V and J ends, which lost 3 bases and 8 bases, there was a span of 17 bases. Germline assignment: CDR1 MDHEN and CDR2 SYDVKM. The CDR3 here is CASSLGVTDWDTIYF. CDR3 nucleotide sequence: TGTGCCAGCAGTTTGGGAGTGACGGATTGGGACACCATATATTTT. Combining the CDR3 with reference TRBV28 and TRBJ1-3 gives the whole variable domain DVKVTQSSRYLVKRTGEKVFLECVQDMDHENMFWYRQDPGLGLRLIYFSYDVKMKEKGDIPEGYSVSREKKERFSLILESASTNQTSMYLCASSLGVTDWDTIYFGEGSWLTVV.

This chain joins TRBV7-9 and TRBJ1-2; TRBD1 might be the D (5 bases). The germline V and J ends were trimmed by 1 base and 6 bases, with 12 bases remaining between them. CDR3 length: 14 amino acids. Germline CDR1 is SEHNR and CDR2 is FQNEAQ (reference sequence). CDR3 bases: TGTGCCAGCAGCTTAGTGGGGCCCACCCATGGCTACACCTTC. The encoded protein is CASSLVGPTHGYTF.

The chain joins TRBV4-1 to TRBJ1-4; TRBD1 aligns across 8 bases. The ends lost 4 bases at V and 0 bases at J; junction bases unmatched: 16. The CDR3 contains 20 residues. Germline lookup yields CDR1 MGHRA and CDR2 YSYEKL. The CDR3 DNA sequence: TGCGCCAGCAGCCCTCGGACAGGGAATCCCTGGGCGTCAACTAATGAAAAACTGTTTTTT. It is translated as CASSPRTGNPWASTNEKLFF.

J is TRBJ1-2 and V is TRBV28, with 9 bases matching TRBD1. The CDR3 totals 14 residues. J gave up 8 bases and V 2 bases, and 6 bases lay outside the gene matches. Germline CDR1 is MDHEN and CDR2 is SYDVKM. The DNA for the CDR3 is TGTGCCAGCAGTTTACCCGGACAGGGGTACGGCTACACCTTC. The encoded protein is CASSLPGQGYGYTF.

This clone has a single count. The genes are TRBV5-1 and TRBJ1-2, with 10 nucleotides matching TRBD1. The CDR3 length is 14 residues. Per the germline V gene, CDR1 is SGHRS and CDR2 is YFSETQ. Trimming at V came to 4 bases and at J to 7 bases, leaving 7 bases not matched to a gene. CDR3 loop: CASSRGQGVGGYTF. The CDR3 DNA reads as TGCGCCAGCAGCCGTGGACAGGGGGTAGGTGGCTACACCTTC.

The J gene is TRBJ1-2, the V gene TRBV4-1; D is perhaps TRBD1 (5 bases). CDR3 length: 17 amino acids. Trimming left V 0 bases short and J 7 bases short, with 21 bases between. The V gene's germline CDR1 is MGHRA and CDR2 YSYEKL. The chain's CDR3 is CASSQEEGIILRGGYTF. As DNA, the CDR3 is TGCGCCAGCAGCCAAGAGGAGGGGATAATCCTCCGTGGTGGCTACACCTTC.

The chain couples TRBV6-5 to TRBJ1-1, with D hard to call. Trimming pared 0 bases from V and 2 bases from J, leaving 7 bases between. Germline lookup yields CDR1 MNHEY and CDR2 SVGAGI. The CDR3 is made up of 14 amino acids. The CDR3 sequence is CASSYSKLNTEAFF. CDR3 nucleotide sequence: TGTGCCAGCAGTTACTCAAAGCTTAACACTGAAGCTTTCTTT.

This chain connects TRBV10-2 to TRBJ2-7; no firm D call. The V end lost 4 bases, the J end lost 2 bases, and 6 bases lay between the germline ends. The germline V gene has CDR1 WSHSY and CDR2 SAAADI. The CDR3 sequence is 12 residues long. The CDR3: CASSAVAYEQYF. The DNA for the CDR3 is TGCGCCAGCAGTGCTGTAGCCTACGAGCAGTACTTC.

This clone was recorded a few times. V gene TRBV12-5 combines with J gene TRBJ2-1; D might be TRBD1 (6 bases). This CDR3 has 15 amino acids. Germline CDR1 reads LGHNT; CDR2 reads FRNRAP. Trimming took off 6 bases at V and 4 bases at J, with 16 bases between the two ends. The CDR3 nucleotides are TGTGCTAGTGGCACACAGGGTCATCAATACAATGAGCAGTTCTTC. It specifies CASGTQGHQYNEQFF.

CDR3 sequence: CASSQTSAGGAHEQFF. CDR3 in DNA: TGTGCCAGCTCACAGACTTCGGCGGGAGGGGCTCATGAGCAGTTCTTC. V and J are TRBV18 and TRBJ2-1; 9 bases are a match to TRBD2. The CDR3 consists of 16 residues. J was trimmed by 8 bases and V by 4 bases; bases with no gene match: 12. Germline lookup yields CDR1 KGHSH and CDR2 LQKENI. Looking up the rest from reference TRBV18 and TRBJ2-1 gives the full variable domain: NAGVMQNPRHLVRRRGQEARLRCSPMKGHSHVYWYRQLPEEGLKFMVYLQKENIIDESGMPKERFSAEFPKEGPSILRIQQVVRGDSAAYFCASSQTSAGGAHEQFFGPGTRLTVL.

The V and J genes are TRBV18 and TRBJ2-1; 7 bases align to TRBD2. The V gene's germline CDR1 is KGHSH and CDR2 LQKENI. V was clipped by 3 bases and J by 6 bases; unmatched bases: 5. The CDR3 extends over 14 amino acids. The CDR3 spells CASSPGRAANEQFF. The CDR3 nucleotides read TGTGCCAGCTCACCGGGGAGGGCAGCCAATGAGCAGTTCTTC.